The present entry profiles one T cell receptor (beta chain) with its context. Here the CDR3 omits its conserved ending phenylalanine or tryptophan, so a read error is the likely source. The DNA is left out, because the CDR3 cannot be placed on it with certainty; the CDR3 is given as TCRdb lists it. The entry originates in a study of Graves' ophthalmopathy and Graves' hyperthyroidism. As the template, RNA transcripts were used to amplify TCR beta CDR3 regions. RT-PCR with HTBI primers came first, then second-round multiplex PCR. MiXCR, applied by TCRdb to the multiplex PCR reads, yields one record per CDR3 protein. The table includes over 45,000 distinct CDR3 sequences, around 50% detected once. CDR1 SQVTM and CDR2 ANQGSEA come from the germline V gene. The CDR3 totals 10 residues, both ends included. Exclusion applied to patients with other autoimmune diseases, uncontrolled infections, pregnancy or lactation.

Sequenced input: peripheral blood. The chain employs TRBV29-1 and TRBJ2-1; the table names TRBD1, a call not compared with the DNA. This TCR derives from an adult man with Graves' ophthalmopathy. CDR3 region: CSVEKWGAFY.